This T cell receptor beta chain comes out of a study of monozygotic twins with inflammatory bowel disease. Study-level findings and limits: Among IBD patients, TCRbeta diversity (inverse Simpson) was lower than in healthy co-twins.

Each donor gave 2.5 to 3 ml of peripheral blood. Whole blood served as the source of total RNA, and no T cell sorting took place. Template switching incorporated UMIs with a 6-nucleotide sample barcode. TCRdb re-analyzed the 5' RACE reads; it lists each CDR3 protein once, without DNA. The sample totals about 160,000 distinct CDR3 sequences. Details on this clonotype: Its antigen is still unknown.

The CDR3 is 15 amino acids. Germline CDR1 is SGHRS and CDR2 is YFSETQ. Sequenced: blood. V and J are TRBV5-1 and TRBJ2-6. The clonotype originates from a human donor with ulcerative colitis or Crohn's disease, or a healthy co-twin of an affected twin (not recorded which). This chain's CDR3 is CASSVTSSGANVLTF.